The 23 T cell receptor beta chains given below trace back to one sample, sequenced in a study of T cell repertoires in cytomegalovirus infection. TCRdb used MiXCR to reprocess the reads, holding one entry per CDR3 protein. The table has 480,000 or so distinct CDR3 sequences, 10% to 12% seen once. Material: PBMCs. All receptors derive from a human donor in good health (CMV status not recorded). Some clones in this sample may be carry-over from other donors' samples.

This clonotype was seen only a few times. The chain uses TRBV5-1 and TRBJ2-5; perhaps D is TRBD1 or TRBD2 (5 bases each). The V gene's germline CDR1 is SGHRS and CDR2 YFSETQ. With 4 bases removed from V and 2 bases from J, the gap between germline ends came to 15 bases. CDR3 length: 15 amino acids. The DNA for the CDR3 is TGCGCCAGCAGCCTAAGGACTGGGGCGCAAGAGACCCAGTACTTC. Its protein is CASSLRTGAQETQYF.

J is TRBJ2-4 and V is TRBV12-3 or TRBV12-4; D may correspond to TRBD1 or TRBD2 (5 bases each). V gave up 6 bases and J gave up 0 bases, with 15 bases separating them. The CDR3 consists of 16 residues. The CDR3 loop reads CASRLGTALAKNIQYF. CDR3 DNA: TGTGCCAGCAGACTAGGGACCGCCTTAGCCAAAAACATTCAGTACTTC.

This clonotype was detected many times. The chain links TRBV7-3 to TRBJ1-2; D unresolved. The germline CDR1 and CDR2 sequences are SGHTA and FQGTGA. The CDR3 extends over 14 amino acids. The V gene lost 5 bases and the J gene lost 3 bases, with 13 bases spanning the gap. CDR3 residues: CASSPESGDYGYTF. The DNA for the CDR3 is TGTGCCAGCAGCCCCGAAAGCGGGGACTATGGCTACACCTTC.

The CDR3 sequence is CATSDFENEQFF. DNA of the CDR3: TGTGCCACCAGTGATTTCGAGAATGAGCAGTTCTTC. V and J are TRBV24-1 and TRBJ2-1; D uncertain. This CDR3 is built from 12 residues. The V end was cut by 1 base, the J end by 7 bases, with 4 bases between. CDR1 and CDR2 (germline): KGHDR, SFDVKD.

This clonotype appeared many times. The chain combines TRBV7-2 with TRBJ2-3; D is unclear. Per the germline V gene, CDR1 is SGHTA and CDR2 is FQGNSA. There are 13 residues in the CDR3. Trimming removed 5 bases from V and 8 bases from J, with 14 bases in between. The DNA for the CDR3 is TGTGCCAGCAGCGCCGGGCCGCTCGGTACGCAGTATTTT. Translation gives CASSAGPLGTQYF.

This clonotype was detected many times. The gene calls are TRBV20-1 and TRBJ2-2, with 9 positions matching TRBD2. Unmatched junction bases numbered 6, after V lost 3 bases and J lost 7 bases. CDR1 DFQATT and CDR2 SNEGSKA come from the germline V gene (reference sequence). The CDR3 covers 14 residues. DNA for the CDR3: TGCAGTGCTAGCCCTAGCGGGAAGGGCGGGGAGCTGTTTTTT. Encoded protein: CSASPSGKGGELFF.

This chain links TRBV5-5 with TRBJ2-3, with D tentatively TRBD1 or TRBD2 (6 bases each). V gave up 4 bases and J gave up 6 bases, with 21 bases separating them. The germline V gene has CDR1 SGHKS and CDR2 YYEKEE (reference sequence). The CDR3 has 16 residues. In DNA form, the CDR3 reads TGTGCCAGCAGCATCAGAGGGGGACTTAATGGCGATACGCAGTATTTT. It is translated as CASSIRGGLNGDTQYF.

This clonotype was counted a few times. V is TRBV20-1 and J is TRBJ2-3; 13 bases are shared with TRBD2. The CDR3 covers 14 residues. Per germline, CDR1 DFQATT and CDR2 SNEGSKA (reference sequence). The V and J ends lost 5 bases and 5 bases, in that order; junction bases with no gene match: 4. DNA for the CDR3: TGCAGTGCTCGGACTAGCGGGAGTCTAGATACGCAGTATTTT. It translates to CSARTSGSLDTQYF.

J is TRBJ2-5 and V is TRBV12-3 or TRBV12-4; D may be TRBD2 (5 bases). This CDR3 region has 18 residues. Deletions cut 4 bases from V and 0 bases from J, with 21 bases between. The CDR3 region has the DNA TGTGCCAGCAGTTCAAATTATGTCGCTAGCAGTTACCAAGAGACCCAGTACTTC. It specifies CASSSNYVASSYQETQYF.

This clonotype was recorded many times. The chain employs TRBV3-1 and TRBJ2-3; 15 nucleotides match TRBD2. This CDR3 has 16 residues. The junction had 7 bases not matched to a gene; V was cut back by 7 bases and J by 5 bases. In germline, CDR1 is LGHDT, CDR2 YNNKEL (reference sequence). The CDR3 region has the DNA TGTGCCAGCAACGGACTAGCGGGAGGGCCGGGAGATACGCAGTATTTT. Its protein product is CASNGLAGGPGDTQYF.

The table lists this clonotype with a few counts. This chain joins TRBV2 and TRBJ2-5, with D maybe TRBD1 (5 bases). This CDR3 contains 15 residues. V was cut by 6 bases and J by 2 bases, with 16 bases left in between. CDR1 SNHLY and CDR2 FYNNEI come from the germline V gene. Here the CDR3 reads CASRAPLGAQETQYF. The DNA of the CDR3 is TGTGCCAGCAGGGCCCCCTTAGGGGCACAAGAGACCCAGTACTTC.

This clonotype was recorded a few times. The chain links TRBV4-1 to TRBJ1-4; TRBD1 matches at 7 bases. This CDR3 has 14 residues. In germline, CDR1 is MGHRA, CDR2 YSYEKL. V lost 4 bases and J lost 4; bases outside the gene matches: 3. The CDR3 nucleotides read TGCGCCAGCAGCCCGGGACAGATTAATGAAAAACTGTTTTTT. It encodes CASSPGQINEKLFF.

At least ten counts were recorded for this clonotype. This chain links TRBV6-2 or TRBV6-3 with TRBJ2-1; D may be TRBD2 (7 bases). This CDR3 has 16 amino acids. V was shortened by 2 bases and J by 4 bases, with 15 bases between the two germline ends. Germline CDR1 reads MNHEY; CDR2 reads SVGEGT. The CDR3 DNA sequence: TGTGCCAGCAGTTACGGGGGCGGGGGAGGTTACAATGAGCAGTTCTTC. This gives the protein CASSYGGGGGYNEQFF.

This clonotype was picked up many times. The gene calls are TRBV12-3 or TRBV12-4 and TRBJ1-2; D unclear. The CDR3 loop spans 13 amino acids. V was shortened by 2 bases and J by 4 bases, with 8 bases between the two germline ends. This chain's CDR3 is CASSLSTVYGYTF. The CDR3 DNA reads as TGTGCCAGCAGTTTAAGTACAGTCTATGGCTACACCTTC.

This clonotype has only a few counts. J is TRBJ1-6 and V is TRBV5-5, with a tentative D call TRBD1 (6 bases). Germline CDR1 and CDR2: SGHKS and YYEKEE (reference sequence). With 5 bases removed from V and 6 bases from J, the gap between germline ends came to 15 bases. The CDR3 extends over 15 amino acids. CDR3 in DNA: TGTGCCAGCAGTCAACAGGGAGTGGTTAATTCACCCCTCCACTTT. It specifies CASSQQGVVNSPLHF.

A few counts support this clonotype. The chain uses TRBV19 and TRBJ2-4, with 7 bases identical to TRBD1. The V segment lost 7 bases and the J segment 6 bases; nucleotides outside the gene matches: 6. Per the germline V gene, CDR1 is LNHDA and CDR2 is SQIVND (reference sequence). The length of the CDR3 is 13 residues. The CDR3 protein is CASTTGQRNIQYF. The CDR3 DNA is TGTGCCAGTACCACGGGACAGAGAAACATTCAGTACTTC.

There are many counts of this clonotype. The chain joins TRBV11-2 to TRBJ2-1, with 9 bases matching TRBD2. This CDR3 region has 16 residues. With V trimmed by 4 bases and J by 1 base, 5 bases remained unmatched. CDR1 and CDR2 from the germline V gene are SGHAT and FQNNGV. CDR3 nucleotide sequence: TGTGCCAGCAGCTCCTTGCGGGAGGGATCCTACAATGAGCAGTTCTTC. It specifies CASSSLREGSYNEQFF. Full variable domain (outside the CDR3, taken from reference TRBV11-2 and TRBJ2-1): EAGVAQSPRYKIIEKRQSVAFWCNPISGHATLYWYQQILGQGPKLLIQFQNNGVVDDSQLPKDRFSAERLKGVDSTLKIQPAKLEDSAVYLCASSSLREGSYNEQFFGPGTRLTVL.

The chain combines TRBV7-8 with TRBJ2-1; D unclear. Trimming pared 2 bases from V and 5 bases from J, leaving 13 bases between. This CDR3 has 15 amino acids. The germline V gene encodes CDR1 SGHVS and CDR2 FQNEAQ. The CDR3 reads CASSLFFRQNNEQFF. The DNA for the CDR3 is TGTGCCAGCAGCTTATTTTTTCGTCAGAACAATGAGCAGTTCTTC. Using reference TRBV7-8 and TRBJ2-1 for the parts outside the CDR3, the full variable domain is GAGVSQSPRYKVAKRGQDVALRCDPISGHVSLFWYQQALGQGPEFLTYFQNEAQLDKSGLPSDRFFAERPEGSVSTLKIQRTQQEDSAVYLCASSLFFRQNNEQFFGPGTRLTVL.

The table lists this clonotype with a few counts. The chain couples TRBV11-3 to TRBJ1-2; perhaps TRBD1 as D (5 bases). Trimming removed 5 bases from V and 7 bases from J, with 23 bases in between. The germline CDR1 and CDR2 sequences are SGHNT and YENEEA. The CDR3 totals 16 residues. The DNA for the CDR3 is TGTGCCAGCAGCCCCATCCTCAGACAGCTCGGTTCTGGCTACACCTTC. Residues: CASSPILRQLGSGYTF.

This clonotype has a count of ten or more. The chain joins TRBV4-1 to TRBJ1-2; a weak D match, TRBD1 (6 bases). The CDR3 has 17 amino acids. CDR1 MGHRA and CDR2 YSYEKL come from the germline V gene. The germline V and J ends were trimmed by 0 bases and 4 bases, with 18 bases remaining between them. CDR3 nucleotide sequence: TGCGCCAGCAGCCAAGAACTCCGGGACATACCCTTCTATGGCTACACCTTC. Translation gives CASSQELRDIPFYGYTF.

This clonotype was observed many times. The J gene is TRBJ2-5, the V gene TRBV10-3; D perhaps matches TRBD1 (5 bases). V lost 2 bases to trimming and J lost 5 bases, with 12 bases between them. Looked up from germline, CDR1 is ENHRY and CDR2 is SYGVKD. This CDR3 spans 14 amino acids. The CDR3 reads CAISEGRVGETQYF. The CDR3 coding sequence is TGTGCCATCAGTGAGGGCAGGGTTGGGGAGACCCAGTACTTC.

This clonotype was seen more than once but under ten times. V is TRBV27 and J is TRBJ1-1; no definite D call. Germline V gene sequence: CDR1 MNHEY, CDR2 SMNVEV (reference sequence). There are 16 residues in the CDR3. V lost 2 bases to trimming and J lost 1 base, with 14 bases between them. CDR3 residues: CASSLEIGGANTEAFF. Here the CDR3 DNA reads TGTGCCAGCAGTTTAGAGATCGGCGGAGCGAACACTGAAGCTTTCTTT.

This clonotype was seen a few times. The V and J genes are TRBV29-1 and TRBJ2-6, with D perhaps TRBD1 or TRBD2 (5 bases each). Germline CDR1 reads SQVTM; CDR2 reads ANQGSEA. With 7 bases removed from V and 1 base from J, the gap between germline ends came to 14 bases. CDR3 length equals 15 residues. CDR3 DNA sequence: TGCAGCGCCGGGACCTCCTTATCTGGGGCCAACGTCCTGACTTTC. It yields the protein CSAGTSLSGANVLTF.